This T cell receptor beta chain stems from a study of shared clonotypes between healthy human individuals. Study-wide points: The naive CD4 repertoires of a few donors were compared, and roughly 5% of clonotypes were shared. Rarefaction exposed incomplete sorted-subset sequencing despite large depth. It was only blood that was sampled, and tissue repertoires likely differ.

This clone appeared once. Its antigen is not known. CDR1 is LNHDA, CDR2 SQIVND, per germline (reference sequence). The V segment lost 4 bases and the J segment 4 bases; nucleotides outside the gene matches: 10. The CDR3 contains 16 residues. The method was immunoSEQ multiplex PCR; TCRdb's version includes in-frame clones alone and lacks a portion of them. The sample carries about 2.3 million clones, 85% to 95% recorded once. The receptor was derived from a man younger than 30 in good health. Some clones in this sample may be carry-over from other donors' samples. The source material was naive CD4+ T cells from PBMCs. Documented subset: CD45RA+ positively selected. The chain has TRBV19 and TRBJ1-1, with 9 bases matching TRBD1. In DNA, the CDR3 is TGTGCCAGTAGTACCCTAAAAGACAGGGGGGTCACTGAAGCTTTCTTT. Its protein is CASSTLKDRGVTEAFF.